This is a list of T cell receptor beta chains from one sample in a study of T cell responses to AZD1222 COVID-19 vaccine. TCRdb's copy holds only in-frame clones and misses some; the assay was immunoSEQ multiplex PCR. The table lists around 70,000 clones, 70% to 90% of them singletons. The sample in question was peripheral blood, obtained 28 days after the second AZD1222 dose. The receptors here all came from an adult who received the AZD1222 COVID-19 vaccine. Both conserved end residues are trimmed from each CDR3.

J: TRBJ1-1; V: TRBV3-1/TRBV3-2; CDR3: ASSRTVNTEAF
J: TRBJ1-3; V: TRBV3-1/TRBV3-2; CDR3: ASSQGQGLGNTIY
J: TRBJ2-7; V: TRBV5-8; CDR3: ASLAAYEQY
J: TRBJ2-6; V: TRBV5-5; CDR3: ASSPFSSGANVLT
J: TRBJ1-1; V: TRBV7-8; CDR3: ASSSKGNMMNTEAF
J: TRBJ2-5; V: TRBV19; CDR3: ASSISGTGVRSPQY
J: TRBJ1-3; V: TRBV30; CDR3: AWSVWGASGNTIY
J: TRBJ1-2; V: TRBV18; CDR3: ASSPPGENVYGYT
J: TRBJ2-7; V: TRBV7-2; CDR3: ASSLGSYADEQY
J: TRBJ2-1; V: TRBV9; CDR3: ASSTLEGSSYNEQF
J: TRBJ2-7; V: TRBV10-2; CDR3: ASSEGRLSVEQY
J: TRBJ2-1; V: TRBV5-4; CDR3: ASSLGLAGVGEQF
J: TRBJ2-4; V: TRBV30; CDR3: AWKTSGAQHLDIQY
J: TRBJ1-5; V: TRBV7-6; CDR3: ASSLSSGANQPQH
J: TRBJ1-1; V: TRBV7-9; CDR3: ASSLGIDGTEAF
J: TRBJ2-1; V: TRBV7-7; CDR3: ASSPGQGPYNEQF
J: TRBJ2-1; V: TRBV30; CDR3: AWGTSGNFGEQF
J: TRBJ2-7; V: TRBV18; CDR3: ASSPTKRGDYEQY
J: TRBJ1-2; V: TRBV6-5; CDR3: ASSLDRDGYGYT
J: TRBJ1-2; V: TRBV5-6; CDR3: ASSFRPPGNYGYT